The TCR beta chain described here comes from a study of blood T cell repertoires in COVID-19. The overall study: Sites across the United States, Italy and Spain contributed samples from acute and convalescent COVID-19.

The authors' processing: How many nucleated cells were present was estimated from reference gene primer amplification. Assay used: immunoSEQ multiplex PCR; TCRdb lists only in-frame clones, some missing. V, J and clone size are taken as reported in that table, and D and trimming were inferred from the DNA itself. Found here are approximately 60,000 clones, 82% of them singletons; the top ten hold more than 8%. The germline V gene has CDR1 GTSNPN and CDR2 SVGIG (reference sequence). V shed 1 base, J shed 5 bases, and the junction held 2 bases outside the gene matches. CDR3 length: 12 amino acids. This clone was seen once.

The TCR sequence derives from a woman of 80 years or more with acute or convalescent COVID-19. Material: peripheral blood. The chain couples TRBV30 to TRBJ2-7, with 7 bases that match TRBD2. The chain's CDR3 is CAWSGTRHEQYF. The CDR3 nucleotides are TGTGCCTGGAGTGGGACTAGACACGAGCAGTACTTC.